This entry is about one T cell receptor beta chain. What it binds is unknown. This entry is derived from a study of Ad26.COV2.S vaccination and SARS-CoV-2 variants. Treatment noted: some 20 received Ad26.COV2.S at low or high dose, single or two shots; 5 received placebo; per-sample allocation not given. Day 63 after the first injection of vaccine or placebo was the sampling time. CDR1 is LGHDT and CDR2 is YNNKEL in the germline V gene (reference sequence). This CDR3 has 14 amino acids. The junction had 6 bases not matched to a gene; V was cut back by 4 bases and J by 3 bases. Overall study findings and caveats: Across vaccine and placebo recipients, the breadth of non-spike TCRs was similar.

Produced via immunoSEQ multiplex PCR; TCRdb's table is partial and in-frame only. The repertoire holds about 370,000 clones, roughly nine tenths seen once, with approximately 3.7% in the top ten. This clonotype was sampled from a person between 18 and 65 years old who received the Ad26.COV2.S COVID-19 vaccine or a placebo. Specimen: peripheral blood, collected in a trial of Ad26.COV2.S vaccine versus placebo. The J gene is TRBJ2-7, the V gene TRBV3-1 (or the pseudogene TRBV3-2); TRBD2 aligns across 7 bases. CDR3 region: CASSRQRGDYEQYF. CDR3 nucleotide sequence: TGTGCCAGCAGCCGGCAGCGGGGCGACTACGAGCAGTACTTC.